The 5 T cell receptor beta chains below all came from one sample that was sequenced in a study of blood T cell repertoires in COVID-19. TCRdb's table, derived via immunoSEQ multiplex PCR, lists solely in-frame clones and lacks some. The repertoire holds 250,000 to 300,000 clones, with about 90% as singletons. The source material was PBMCs or T cells enriched from blood (not recorded which). The receptors derive from a woman between 50 and 59 years old who had been exposed to COVID-19.

The chain carries TRBV19 and TRBJ1-5, with TRBD1 matching over 8 bases. The trim removed 6 bases at V and 1 base at J, leaving 8 bases unmatched. The CDR3 consists of 16 residues. From germline, CDR1 is LNHDA and CDR2 SQIVND (reference sequence). The DNA of the CDR3 is TGTGCCAGTAGGGCGGCAGGGGGCGTAAGCAATCAGCCCCAGCATTTT. Translated: CASRAAGGVSNQPQHF.

The genes are TRBV5-8 and TRBJ1-6; D is uncertain. Per the germline V gene, CDR1 is SGHTS and CDR2 is YDEGEE. V was shortened by 6 bases and J by 6 bases, with 13 bases between the two germline ends. The CDR3 is 14 amino acids. The CDR3 reads CASTRGVSNSPLHF. In DNA, the CDR3 is TGTGCCAGCACCAGAGGCGTCAGTAATTCACCCCTCCACTTT.

The chain employs TRBV29-1 and TRBJ1-1; maybe TRBD1 (5 bases). Trimming took off 4 bases at V and 3 bases at J, with 12 bases between the two ends. CDR3 length: 13 residues. Germline CDR1 and CDR2: SQVTM and ANQGSEA. CDR3 protein: CSVALGPDTEAFF. CDR3 in DNA: TGCAGCGTTGCTTTGGGGCCTGACACTGAAGCTTTCTTT.

A single count supports this clone. This sample also contains other DNA sequences that code for the same CDR3. This rearrangement joins TRBV12-3 or TRBV12-4 to TRBJ2-5; 10 nucleotides align to TRBD2. This CDR3 contains 13 residues. The V segment lost 5 bases and the J segment 5 bases; nucleotides outside the gene matches: 2. CDR3 coding DNA: TGTGCCAGCAGTGTTAGCGGGGGGGAGACCCAGTACTTC. Protein product: CASSVSGGETQYF.

J is TRBJ2-1 and V is TRBV12-3 or TRBV12-4; possible D gene TRBD1, 6 bases. This CDR3 spans 13 amino acids. The V and J ends lost 4 bases and 7 bases respectively, with 11 bases between them. CDR3 sequence: CASSSRTENEQFF. The CDR3 DNA sequence: TGTGCCAGCAGTTCCCGGACAGAAAATGAGCAGTTCTTC.